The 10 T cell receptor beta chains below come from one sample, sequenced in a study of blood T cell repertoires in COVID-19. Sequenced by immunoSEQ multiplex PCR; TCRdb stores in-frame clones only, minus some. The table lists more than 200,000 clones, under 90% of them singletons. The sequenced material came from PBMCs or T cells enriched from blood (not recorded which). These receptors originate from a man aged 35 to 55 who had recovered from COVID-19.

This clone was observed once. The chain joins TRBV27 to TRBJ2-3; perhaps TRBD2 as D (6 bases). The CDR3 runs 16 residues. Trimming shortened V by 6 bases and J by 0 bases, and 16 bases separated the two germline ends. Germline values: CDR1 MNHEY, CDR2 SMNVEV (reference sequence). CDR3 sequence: CASRLTPGLSTDTQYF. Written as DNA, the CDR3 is TGTGCCAGCAGGCTTACTCCGGGACTGAGCACAGATACGCAGTATTTT.

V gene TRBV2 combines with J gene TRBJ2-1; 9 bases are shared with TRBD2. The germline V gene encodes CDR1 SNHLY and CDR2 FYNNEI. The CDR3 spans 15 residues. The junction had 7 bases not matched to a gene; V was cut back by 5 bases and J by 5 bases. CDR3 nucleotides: TGTGCCAGCAGTCCCGGGACTAGCAATAACAATGAGCAGTTCTTC. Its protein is CASSPGTSNNNEQFF. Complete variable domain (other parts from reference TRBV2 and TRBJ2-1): EPEVTQTPSHQVTQMGQEVILRCVPISNHLYFYWYRQILGQKVEFLVSFYNNEISEKSEIFDDQFSVERPDGSNFTLKIRSTKLEDSAMYFCASSPGTSNNNEQFFGPGTRLTVL.

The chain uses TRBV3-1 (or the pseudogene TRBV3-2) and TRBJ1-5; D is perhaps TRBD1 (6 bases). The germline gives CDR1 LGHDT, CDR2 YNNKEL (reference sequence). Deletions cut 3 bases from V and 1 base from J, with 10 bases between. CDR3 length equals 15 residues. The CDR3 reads CASSHAGQSNQPQHF. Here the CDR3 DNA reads TGTGCCAGCAGCCACGCAGGACAGAGCAATCAGCCCCAGCATTTT.

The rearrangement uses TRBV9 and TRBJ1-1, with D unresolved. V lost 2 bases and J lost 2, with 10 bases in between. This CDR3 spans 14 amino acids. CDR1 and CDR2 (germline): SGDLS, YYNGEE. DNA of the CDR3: TGTGCCAGCAGCGTTCACGGTCGTAACACTGAAGCTTTCTTT. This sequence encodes CASSVHGRNTEAFF.

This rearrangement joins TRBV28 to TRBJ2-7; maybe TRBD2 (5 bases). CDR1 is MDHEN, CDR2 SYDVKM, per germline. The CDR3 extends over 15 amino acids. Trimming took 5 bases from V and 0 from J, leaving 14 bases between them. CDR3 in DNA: TGTGCCAGCAGTCCCCCGGGATCCCGCTCCTACGAGCAGTACTTC. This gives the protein CASSPPGSRSYEQYF.

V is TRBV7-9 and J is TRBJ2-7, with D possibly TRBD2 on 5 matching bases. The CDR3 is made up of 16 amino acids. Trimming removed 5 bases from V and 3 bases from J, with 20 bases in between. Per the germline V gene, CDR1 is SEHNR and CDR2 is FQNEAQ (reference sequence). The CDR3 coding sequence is TGTGCCAGCAGCCAAGTGGAGCGGCAGACCTACTACGAGCAGTACTTC. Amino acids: CASSQVERQTYYEQYF.

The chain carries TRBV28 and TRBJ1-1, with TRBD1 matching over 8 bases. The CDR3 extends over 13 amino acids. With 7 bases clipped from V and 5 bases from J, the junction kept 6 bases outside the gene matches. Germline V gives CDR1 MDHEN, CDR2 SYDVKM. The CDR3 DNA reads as TGTGCCAGCACATTTACAGGGGGTACTGAAGCTTTCTTT. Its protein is CASTFTGGTEAFF.

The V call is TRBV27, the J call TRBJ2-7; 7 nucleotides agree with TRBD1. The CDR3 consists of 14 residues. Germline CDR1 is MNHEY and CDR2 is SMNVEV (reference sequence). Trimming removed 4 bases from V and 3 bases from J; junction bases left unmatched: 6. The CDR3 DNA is TGTGCCAGCAGTTACCGGGACAGCTTCTACGAGCAGTACTTC. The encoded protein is CASSYRDSFYEQYF.

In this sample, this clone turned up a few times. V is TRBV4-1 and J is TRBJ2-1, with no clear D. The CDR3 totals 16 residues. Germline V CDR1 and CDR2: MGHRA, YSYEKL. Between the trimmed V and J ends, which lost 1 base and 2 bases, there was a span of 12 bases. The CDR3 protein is CASSQVNLVAYNEQFF. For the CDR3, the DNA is TGCGCCAGCAGCCAAGTAAACCTAGTAGCCTACAATGAGCAGTTCTTC.

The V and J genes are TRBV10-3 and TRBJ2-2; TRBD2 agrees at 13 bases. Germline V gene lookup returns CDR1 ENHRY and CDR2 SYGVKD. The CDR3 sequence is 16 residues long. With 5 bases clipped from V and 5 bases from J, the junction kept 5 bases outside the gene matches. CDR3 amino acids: CAISTSGRARTGELFF. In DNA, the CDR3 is TGTGCCATCAGTACTAGCGGGAGGGCCAGAACCGGGGAGCTGTTTTTT.